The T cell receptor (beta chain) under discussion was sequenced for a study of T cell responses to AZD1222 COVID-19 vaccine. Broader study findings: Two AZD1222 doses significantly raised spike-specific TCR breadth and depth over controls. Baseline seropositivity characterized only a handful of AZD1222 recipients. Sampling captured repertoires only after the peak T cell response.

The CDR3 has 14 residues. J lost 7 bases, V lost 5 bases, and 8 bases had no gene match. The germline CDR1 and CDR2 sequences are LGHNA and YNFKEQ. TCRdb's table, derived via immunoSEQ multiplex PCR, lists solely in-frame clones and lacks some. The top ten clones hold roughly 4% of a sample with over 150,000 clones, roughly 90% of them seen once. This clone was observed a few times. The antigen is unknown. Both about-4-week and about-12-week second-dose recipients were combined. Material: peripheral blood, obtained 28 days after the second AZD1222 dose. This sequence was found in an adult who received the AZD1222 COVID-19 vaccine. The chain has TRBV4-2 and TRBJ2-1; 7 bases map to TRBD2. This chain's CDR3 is CASSREVSGNEQFF. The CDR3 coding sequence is TGTGCCAGCAGCAGAGAGGTTAGCGGGAATGAGCAGTTCTTC.